These 20 T cell receptor beta chains originate from one sample sequenced in a study of blood T cells in healthy people across ages. With a J-beta primer mix and a sample-barcoded 5' primer, a second PCR ran roughly 6 to 12 cycles. TCRdb re-called the 5' RACE reads with MiXCR, one entry per CDR3 protein. The table includes 650,000 to 1,000,000 distinct CDR3 sequences, approximately 35% detected once. Sequenced: blood. The receptors originated from a man aged 18-30 years in good health.

The genes are TRBV7-9 and TRBJ1-2; no definite D call. Trimming stripped 5 bases from V and 7 bases from J, with 14 bases between. The germline CDR1 and CDR2 sequences are SEHNR and FQNEAQ (reference sequence). There are 13 residues in the CDR3. The CDR3 nucleotides read TGTGCCAGCAGCGCCGGTGGGAGGGCTGGCTACACCTTC. Translated: CASSAGGRAGYTF. The full variable domain, completed using reference TRBV7-9 and TRBJ1-2, is DTGVSQNPRHKITKRGQNVTFRCDPISEHNRLYWYRQTLGQGPEFLTYFQNEAQLEKSRLLSDRFSAERPKGSFSTLEIQRTEQGDSAMYLCASSAGGRAGYTFGSGTRLTVV.

The J gene is TRBJ2-7, the V gene TRBV12-3 or TRBV12-4; 9 bases match TRBD2. CDR3 length: 14 residues. Trimming took 4 bases from V and 7 from J; bases not matched to a gene: 8. In nucleotides, the CDR3 is TGTGCCAGCAGTTCGTCTAGCGGGGATGTTGAGCAGTACTTC. Translating it yields CASSSSSGDVEQYF.

The chain couples TRBV12-3 or TRBV12-4 to TRBJ1-1, with unresolved D. This CDR3 contains 15 residues. The V end lost 6 bases, the J end lost 1 base, and 15 bases lay between the germline ends. The CDR3 sequence is CASSSPDRPNTEAFF. CDR3 DNA: TGTGCCAGCAGCTCCCCGGACCGTCCGAACACTGAAGCTTTCTTT.

The V call is TRBV20-1, the J call TRBJ1-1, with D possibly TRBD1 on 5 matching bases. V gave up 6 bases and J gave up 0 bases, with 20 bases separating them. CDR3 length: 16 residues. Germline V gene sequence: CDR1 DFQATT, CDR2 SNEGSKA (reference sequence). CDR3 coding DNA: TGCAGTGCCACTGTGGGAGGGGTCCCCATGAACACTGAAGCTTTCTTT. Encoded protein: CSATVGGVPMNTEAFF.

This clonotype has just a few counts. CDR3 sequence reads: CASSSEGTSTDTQYF. CDR3 sequence (DNA): TGTGCCAGCAGTAGTGAGGGGACAAGCACAGATACGCAGTATTTT. The chain couples TRBV6-5 to TRBJ2-3; TRBD1 might be the D (6 bases). The germline CDR1 and CDR2 sequences are MNHEY and SVGAGI. V was pared by 5 bases and J by 0 bases, with 12 bases between. This CDR3 comprises 15 residues.

This clonotype was observed a handful of times. This chain connects TRBV7-9 to TRBJ2-1; TRBD1 is a possible D gene (6 bases). Germline CDR1 is SEHNR and CDR2 is FQNEAQ (reference sequence). Trimming took off 7 bases at V and 5 bases at J, with 15 bases between the two ends. The CDR3 totals 14 residues. CDR3 bases: TGTGCCAGCACGACGGTGGGGGCACACAATGAGCAGTTCTTC. The encoded protein is CASTTVGAHNEQFF.

Of note for this clonotype: This may be a read error, as it is one base from a much larger clone. The rearrangement uses TRBV12-3 or TRBV12-4 and TRBJ1-2; TRBD1 aligns across 7 bases. V lost 5 bases, J lost 10 bases, and 13 bases stayed unmatched. The CDR3 covers 14 residues. The CDR3 coding sequence is TGTGCCAGCAGTAATACAGGGGAATTGGATGACTACACCTTC. Translation: CASSNTGELDDYTF.

J is TRBJ1-2 and V is TRBV19; D not certain. There are 13 residues in the CDR3. Germline V gene lookup returns CDR1 LNHDA and CDR2 SQIVND (reference sequence). V dropped 3 bases and J dropped 4 bases, with 9 bases sitting between them. CDR3 sequence reads: CASSITGSYGYTF. The DNA for the CDR3 is TGTGCCAGTAGTATCACGGGGAGCTATGGCTACACCTTC.

V is TRBV7-2 and J is TRBJ2-2; D call uncertain. Trimming removed 9 bases from V and 0 bases from J, with 14 bases in between. The CDR3 runs 15 residues. Per the germline V gene, CDR1 is SGHTA and CDR2 is FQGNSA. The CDR3 DNA reads TGTGCCAGAGCTCGGGCAGACTCGAACACCGGGGAGCTGTTTTTT. As protein: CARARADSNTGELFF. The full variable domain, in which reference TRBV7-2 and TRBJ2-2 provide the parts outside the CDR3, is GAGVSQSPSNKVTEKGKDVELRCDPISGHTALYWYRQSLGQGLEFLIYFQGNSAPDKSGLPSDRFSAERTGGSVSTLTIQRTQQEDSAVYLCARARADSNTGELFFGEGSRLTVL.

This clonotype was seen ten or more times. The chain carries TRBV15 and TRBJ2-1; tentative D call: TRBD1 (5 bases). V lost 3 bases and J lost 4, with 16 bases in between. The germline CDR1 and CDR2 sequences are LNHNV and YYDKDF (reference sequence). The CDR3 runs to 16 residues. In DNA form, the CDR3 reads TGTGCCACCAGCAGGGTACTTGCAGGGTCATACAATGAGCAGTTCTTC. Encoded protein: CATSRVLAGSYNEQFF.

This chain uses TRBV5-5 with TRBJ1-1, with D uncertain. The CDR3 consists of 16 residues. V was shortened by 0 bases and J by 6 bases, with 18 bases between the two germline ends. From germline, CDR1 is SGHKS and CDR2 YYEKEE (reference sequence). The CDR3 loop is CASSLEPGLMVSEAFF. Here the CDR3 DNA reads TGTGCCAGCAGCTTGGAGCCGGGCTTGATGGTGTCTGAAGCTTTCTTT.

This clonotype was detected only a few times. A much bigger clone sits one base away, suggesting this may be a read error. The chain is built from TRBV12-3 or TRBV12-4 and TRBJ2-5; a weak D match, TRBD1 (6 bases). The V end lost 5 bases, the J end lost 2 bases, and 9 bases lay between the germline ends. The CDR3 extends over 13 amino acids. In DNA form, the CDR3 reads TGTGCCAGCAGTAAAGGACAGCAAGAGACCCAGTACTTC. Its protein is CASSKGQQETQYF.

CDR3: CASSFSGGADEQFF. CDR3 in DNA: TGCGCCAGCAGCTTTAGCGGGGGGGCCGATGAGCAGTTCTTC. This rearrangement joins TRBV5-1 to TRBJ2-1; 11 bases fit TRBD2. Germline CDR1 reads SGHRS; CDR2 reads YFSETQ. The CDR3 totals 14 residues. The J segment lost 8 bases and the V segment lost 2 bases, leaving 3 bases of the junction unmatched.

This clonotype was observed a few times. The gene calls are TRBV29-1 and TRBJ2-5; TRBD1 is a possible D gene (7 bases). V shed 6 bases and J shed 2 bases, with 16 bases lying between them. Looked up from germline, CDR1 is SQVTM and CDR2 is ANQGSEA. CDR3 length: 14 residues. CDR3 in DNA: TGCAGCGTGGCGGGACAGAACAATCAAGAGACCCAGTACTTC. This encodes CSVAGQNNQETQYF.

DNA of the CDR3: TGTGCCAGCAGCATCGGACAGTTAGCCAAAAACATTCAGTACTTC. It is translated as CASSIGQLAKNIQYF. The rearrangement uses TRBV7-2 and TRBJ2-4; a weak D match, TRBD1 (6 bases). CDR1 and CDR2 (germline): SGHTA, FQGNSA. V dropped 5 bases and J dropped 0 bases, with 11 bases sitting between them. This CDR3 is 15 amino acids long. Filled out from reference TRBV7-2 and TRBJ2-4, the complete variable domain reads GAGVSQSPSNKVTEKGKDVELRCDPISGHTALYWYRQSLGQGLEFLIYFQGNSAPDKSGLPSDRFSAERTGGSVSTLTIQRTQQEDSAVYLCASSIGQLAKNIQYFGAGTRLSVL.

The chain employs TRBV20-1 and TRBJ1-4; no clear D gene. V shed 3 bases and J shed 4 bases, with 12 bases lying between them. The germline gives CDR1 DFQATT, CDR2 SNEGSKA (reference sequence). This CDR3 has 14 residues. The chain's CDR3 is CSASKYGRNEKLFF. CDR3 coding DNA: TGCAGTGCTAGTAAATATGGCCGTAATGAAAAACTGTTTTTT.

This clonotype showed up just a few times. The chain recombines TRBV9 with TRBJ2-1, with 8 bases matching TRBD1. Germline CDR1 SGDLS, CDR2 YYNGEE. V lost 3 bases to trimming and J lost 2 bases; unmatched junction nucleotides: 4. The CDR3 contains 15 residues. CDR3 amino acids: CASSARTGPYNEQFF. The CDR3, as DNA: TGTGCCAGCAGCGCCAGGACAGGGCCCTACAATGAGCAGTTCTTC.

The rearrangement joins TRBV9 to TRBJ2-1; D may be TRBD1 (6 bases). CDR3 length: 15 residues. Deletions cut 3 bases from V and 1 base from J, with 11 bases between. Germline CDR1 is SGDLS and CDR2 is YYNGEE. CDR3 amino acids: CASSELTGSYNEQFF. The CDR3 DNA sequence: TGTGCCAGCAGCGAATTGACAGGTTCCTACAATGAGCAGTTCTTC.

This clonotype has only a few counts. The V gene is TRBV12-3 or TRBV12-4, the J gene TRBJ2-7, with D perhaps TRBD2 (6 bases). This CDR3 contains 15 residues. V shed 3 bases and J shed 3 bases, with 15 bases lying between them. CDR3 in DNA: TGTGCCAGCAGTTTTTCTGGGACTGCCTACTACGAGCAGTACTTC. Its protein product is CASSFSGTAYYEQYF.

This clonotype has only a few counts. V and J are TRBV6-6 and TRBJ2-7, with D possibly called TRBD1 or TRBD2 (7 bases each). V lost 6 bases and J lost 4, with 16 bases in between. Germline CDR1 is MNHNY and CDR2 is SVGAGI (reference sequence). This CDR3 is built from 14 residues. CDR3 loop: CASSAGGVKYEQYF. DNA of the CDR3: TGTGCCAGCAGCGCAGGGGGGGTGAAGTACGAGCAGTACTTC.